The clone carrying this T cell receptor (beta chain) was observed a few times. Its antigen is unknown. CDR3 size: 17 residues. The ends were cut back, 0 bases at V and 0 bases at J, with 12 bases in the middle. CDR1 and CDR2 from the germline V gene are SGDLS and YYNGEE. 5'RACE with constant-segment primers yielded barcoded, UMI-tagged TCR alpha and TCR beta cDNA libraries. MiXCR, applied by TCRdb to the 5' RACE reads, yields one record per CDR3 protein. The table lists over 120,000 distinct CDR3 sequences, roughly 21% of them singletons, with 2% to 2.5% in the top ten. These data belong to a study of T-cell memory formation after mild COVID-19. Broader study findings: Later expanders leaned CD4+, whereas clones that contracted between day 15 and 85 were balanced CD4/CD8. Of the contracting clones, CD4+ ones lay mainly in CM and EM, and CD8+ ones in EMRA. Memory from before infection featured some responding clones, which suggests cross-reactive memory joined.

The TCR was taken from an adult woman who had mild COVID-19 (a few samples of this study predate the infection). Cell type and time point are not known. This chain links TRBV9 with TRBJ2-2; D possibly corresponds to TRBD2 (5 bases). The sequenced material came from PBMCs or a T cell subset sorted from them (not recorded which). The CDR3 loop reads CASSVVGISPNTGELFF. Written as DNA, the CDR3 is TGTGCCAGCAGCGTAGTCGGGATATCCCCGAACACCGGGGAGCTGTTTTTT. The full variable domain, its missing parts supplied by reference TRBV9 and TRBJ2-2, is DSGVTQTPKHLITATGQRVTLRCSPRSGDLSVYWYQQSLDQGLQFLIQYYNGEERAKGNILERFSAQQFPDLHSELNLSSLELGDSALYFCASSVVGISPNTGELFFGEGSRLTVL.